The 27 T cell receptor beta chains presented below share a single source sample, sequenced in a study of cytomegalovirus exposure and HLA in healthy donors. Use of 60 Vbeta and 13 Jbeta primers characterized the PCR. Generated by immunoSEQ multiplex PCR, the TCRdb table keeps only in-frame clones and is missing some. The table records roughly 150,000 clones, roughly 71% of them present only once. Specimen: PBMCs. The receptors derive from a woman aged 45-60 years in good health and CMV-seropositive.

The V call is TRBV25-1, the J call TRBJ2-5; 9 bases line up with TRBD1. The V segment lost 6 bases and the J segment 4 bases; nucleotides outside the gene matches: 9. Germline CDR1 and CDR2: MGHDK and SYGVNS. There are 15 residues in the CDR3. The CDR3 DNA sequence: TGTGCCAGCAGCGTTCCGGGACAGGGTGCAGAGACCCAGTACTTC. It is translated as CASSVPGQGAETQYF.

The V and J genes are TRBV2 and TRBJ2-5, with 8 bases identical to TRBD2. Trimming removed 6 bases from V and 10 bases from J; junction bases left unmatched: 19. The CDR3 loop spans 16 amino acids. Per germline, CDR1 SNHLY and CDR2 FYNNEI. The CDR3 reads CASRQLGTSGTGDQYF. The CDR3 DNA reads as TGTGCCAGCAGACAACTCGGGACTAGTGGTACGGGGGACCAGTACTTC. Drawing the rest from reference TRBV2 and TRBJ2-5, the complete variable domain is EPEVTQTPSHQVTQMGQEVILRCVPISNHLYFYWYRQILGQKVEFLVSFYNNEISEKSEIFDDQFSVERPDGSNFTLKIRSTKLEDSAMYFCASRQLGTSGTGDQYFGPGTRLLVL.

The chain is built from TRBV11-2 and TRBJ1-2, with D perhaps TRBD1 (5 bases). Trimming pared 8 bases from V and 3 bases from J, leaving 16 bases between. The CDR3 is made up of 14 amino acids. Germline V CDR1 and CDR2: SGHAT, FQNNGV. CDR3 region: CASAPGGSDYGYTF. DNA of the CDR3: TGTGCCAGCGCACCGGGGGGGAGCGACTATGGCTACACCTTC.

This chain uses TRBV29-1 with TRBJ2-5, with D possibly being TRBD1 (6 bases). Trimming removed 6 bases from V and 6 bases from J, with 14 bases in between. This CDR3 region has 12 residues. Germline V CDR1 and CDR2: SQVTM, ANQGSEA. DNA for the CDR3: TGCAGCGTAGTACAGGGAGCCAAGACCCAGTACTTC. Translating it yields CSVVQGAKTQYF.

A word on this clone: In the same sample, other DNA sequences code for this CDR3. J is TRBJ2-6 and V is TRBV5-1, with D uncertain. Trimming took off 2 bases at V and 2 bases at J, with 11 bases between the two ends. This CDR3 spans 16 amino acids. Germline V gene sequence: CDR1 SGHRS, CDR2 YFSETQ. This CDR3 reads CASSLPQAPGANVLTF. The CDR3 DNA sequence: TGCGCCAGCAGCTTACCGCAGGCGCCTGGGGCCAACGTCCTGACTTTC.

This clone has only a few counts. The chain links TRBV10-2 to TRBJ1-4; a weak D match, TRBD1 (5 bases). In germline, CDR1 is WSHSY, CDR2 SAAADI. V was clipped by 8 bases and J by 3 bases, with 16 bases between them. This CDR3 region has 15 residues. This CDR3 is CASGSQGSANEKLFF. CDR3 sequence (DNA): TGCGCCAGCGGTTCGCAGGGATCTGCTAATGAAAAACTGTTTTTT.

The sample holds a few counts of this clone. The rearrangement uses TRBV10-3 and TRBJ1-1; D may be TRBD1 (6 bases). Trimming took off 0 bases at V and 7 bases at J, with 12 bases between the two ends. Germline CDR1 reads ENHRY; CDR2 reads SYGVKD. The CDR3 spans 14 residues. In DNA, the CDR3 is TGTGCCATCAGTGAGTCAGGCGGGGGCGGTGAAGCTTTCTTT. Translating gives CAISESGGGGEAFF.

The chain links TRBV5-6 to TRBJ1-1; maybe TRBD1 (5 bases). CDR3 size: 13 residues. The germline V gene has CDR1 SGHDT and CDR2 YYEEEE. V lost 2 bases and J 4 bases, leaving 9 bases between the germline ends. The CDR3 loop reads CASSFFRATEAFF. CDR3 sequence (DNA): TGTGCCAGCAGCTTTTTCAGGGCCACTGAAGCTTTCTTT.

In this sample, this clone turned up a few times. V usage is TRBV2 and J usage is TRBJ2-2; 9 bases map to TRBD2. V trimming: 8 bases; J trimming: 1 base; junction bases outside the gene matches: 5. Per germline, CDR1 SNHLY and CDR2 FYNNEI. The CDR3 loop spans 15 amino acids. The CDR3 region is CASSGTSLNTGELFF. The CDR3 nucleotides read TGTGCCAGCTCCGGGACTAGCCTGAACACCGGGGAGCTGTTTTTT.

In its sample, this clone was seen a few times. CDR3 nucleotides: TGTGCCAGTAGGACAGGGGCGTTATCCGGAAACACTGAAGCTTTCTTT. It is translated as CASRTGALSGNTEAFF. The chain is built from TRBV19 and TRBJ1-1; 8 positions match TRBD1. Losses at the gene ends were 6 bases for V and 2 bases for J; bases not matched to a gene: 11. The germline gives CDR1 LNHDA, CDR2 SQIVND (reference sequence). CDR3 length: 16 amino acids.

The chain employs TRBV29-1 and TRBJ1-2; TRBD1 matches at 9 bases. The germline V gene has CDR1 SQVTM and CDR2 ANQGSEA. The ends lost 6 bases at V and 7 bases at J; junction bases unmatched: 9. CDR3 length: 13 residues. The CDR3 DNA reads TGCAGCGTGGCGGGACAGGGAGGTGGTGGCTACACCTTC. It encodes CSVAGQGGGGYTF.

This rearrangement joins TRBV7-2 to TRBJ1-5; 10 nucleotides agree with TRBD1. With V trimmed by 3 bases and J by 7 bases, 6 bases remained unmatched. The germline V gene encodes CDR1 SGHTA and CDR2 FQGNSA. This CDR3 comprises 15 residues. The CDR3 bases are TGTGCCAGCAGCTTTGACAGGGGGCGGGAACAGCCCCAGCATTTT. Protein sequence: CASSFDRGREQPQHF. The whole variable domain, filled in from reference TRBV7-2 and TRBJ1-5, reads GAGVSQSPSNKVTEKGKDVELRCDPISGHTALYWYRQSLGQGLEFLIYFQGNSAPDKSGLPSDRFSAERTGGSVSTLTIQRTQQEDSAVYLCASSFDRGREQPQHFGDGTRLSIL.

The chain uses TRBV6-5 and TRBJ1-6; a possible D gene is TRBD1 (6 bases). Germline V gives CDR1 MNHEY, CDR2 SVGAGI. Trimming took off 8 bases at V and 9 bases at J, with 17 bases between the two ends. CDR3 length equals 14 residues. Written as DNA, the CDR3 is TGTGCCAGCTGTGAGGGAGGGGGGAGTTCACCCCTCCACTTT. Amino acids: CASCEGGGSSPLHF.

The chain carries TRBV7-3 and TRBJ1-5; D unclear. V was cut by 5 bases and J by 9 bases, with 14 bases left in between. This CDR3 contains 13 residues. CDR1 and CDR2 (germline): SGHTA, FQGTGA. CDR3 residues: CASSVEAGWPQHF. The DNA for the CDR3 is TGTGCCAGCAGCGTAGAGGCCGGCTGGCCCCAGCATTTT.

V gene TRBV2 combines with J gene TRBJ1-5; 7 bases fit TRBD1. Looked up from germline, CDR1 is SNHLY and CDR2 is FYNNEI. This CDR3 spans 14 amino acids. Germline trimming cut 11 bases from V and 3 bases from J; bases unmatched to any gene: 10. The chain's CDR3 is CAGSGQRVNQPQHF. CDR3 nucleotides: TGTGCCGGGTCGGGACAGCGGGTCAATCAGCCCCAGCATTTT.

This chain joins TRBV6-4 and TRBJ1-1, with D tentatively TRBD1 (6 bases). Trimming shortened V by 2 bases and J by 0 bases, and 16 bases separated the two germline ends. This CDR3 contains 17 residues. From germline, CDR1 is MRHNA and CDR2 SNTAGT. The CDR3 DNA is TGTGCCAGCAGTGACGAGGTAACAGGGCGATTGAACACTGAAGCTTTCTTT. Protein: CASSDEVTGRLNTEAFF.

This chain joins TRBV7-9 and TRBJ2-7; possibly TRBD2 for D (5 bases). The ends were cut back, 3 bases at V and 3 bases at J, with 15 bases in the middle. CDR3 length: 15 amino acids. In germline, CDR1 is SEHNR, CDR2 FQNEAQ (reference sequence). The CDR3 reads CASSLNPGMVYEQYF. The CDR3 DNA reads TGTGCCAGCAGCTTGAATCCGGGGATGGTCTACGAGCAGTACTTC.

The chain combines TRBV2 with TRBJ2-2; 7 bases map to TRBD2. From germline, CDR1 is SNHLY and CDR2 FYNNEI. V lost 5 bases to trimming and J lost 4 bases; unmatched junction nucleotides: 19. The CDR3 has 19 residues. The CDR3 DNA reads TGTGCCAGCAGTCTTACCGGGACTCGGGGGGAATGGGGCACCGGGGAGCTGTTTTTT. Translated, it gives CASSLTGTRGEWGTGELFF.

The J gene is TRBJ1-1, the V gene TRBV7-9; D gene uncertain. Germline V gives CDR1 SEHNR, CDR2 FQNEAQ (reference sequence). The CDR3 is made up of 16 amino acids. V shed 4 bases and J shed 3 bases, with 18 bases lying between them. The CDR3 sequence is CASSSPGGFMDTEAFF. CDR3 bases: TGTGCCAGCAGCTCCCCCGGAGGGTTCATGGACACTGAAGCTTTCTTT.

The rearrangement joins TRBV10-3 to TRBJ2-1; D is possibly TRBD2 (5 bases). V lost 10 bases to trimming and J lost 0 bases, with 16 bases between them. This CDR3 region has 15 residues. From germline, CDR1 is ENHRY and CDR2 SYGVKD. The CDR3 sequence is CATLDSRSSYNEQFF. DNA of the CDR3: TGTGCCACCTTGGACTCACGGAGCTCCTACAATGAGCAGTTCTTC.

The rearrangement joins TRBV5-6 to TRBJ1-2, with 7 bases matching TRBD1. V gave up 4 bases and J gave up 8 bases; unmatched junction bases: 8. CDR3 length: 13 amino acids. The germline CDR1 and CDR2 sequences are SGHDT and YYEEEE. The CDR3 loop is CASSPDREGGYTF. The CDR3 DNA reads TGTGCCAGCAGCCCCGACAGGGAAGGAGGCTACACCTTC.

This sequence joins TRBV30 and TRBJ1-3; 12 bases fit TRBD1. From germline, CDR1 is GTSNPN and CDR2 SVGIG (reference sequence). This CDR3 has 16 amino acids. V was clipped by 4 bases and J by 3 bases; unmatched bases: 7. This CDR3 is CAWMRDRGRLGNTIYF. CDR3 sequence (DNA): TGTGCCTGGATGAGGGACAGGGGGCGTCTTGGAAACACCATATATTTT.

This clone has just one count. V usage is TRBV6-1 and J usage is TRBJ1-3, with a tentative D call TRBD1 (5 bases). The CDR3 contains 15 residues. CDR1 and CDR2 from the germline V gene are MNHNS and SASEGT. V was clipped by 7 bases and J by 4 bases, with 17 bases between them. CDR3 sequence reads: CASIRAGLAGNTIYF. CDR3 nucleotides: TGTGCCAGCATAAGGGCAGGGCTTGCAGGAAACACCATATATTTT.

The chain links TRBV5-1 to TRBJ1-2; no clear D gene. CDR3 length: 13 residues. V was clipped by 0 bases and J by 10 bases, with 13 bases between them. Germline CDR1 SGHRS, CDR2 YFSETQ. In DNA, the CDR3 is TGCGCCAGCAGCTTGGGCGGCGAAGACCCCTACACCTTC. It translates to CASSLGGEDPYTF.

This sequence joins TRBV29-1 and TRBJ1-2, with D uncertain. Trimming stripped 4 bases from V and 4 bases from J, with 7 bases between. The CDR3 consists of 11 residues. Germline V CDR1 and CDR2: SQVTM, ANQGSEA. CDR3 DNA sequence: TGCAGCGTTGCAACAGCCTATGGCTACACCTTC. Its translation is CSVATAYGYTF.

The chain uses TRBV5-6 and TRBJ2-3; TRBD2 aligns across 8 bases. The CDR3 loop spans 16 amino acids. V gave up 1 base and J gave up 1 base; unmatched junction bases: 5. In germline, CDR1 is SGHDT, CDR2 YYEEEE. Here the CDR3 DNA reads TGTGCCAGCAGCTTGTCGGGGCGGGGGGGCACAGATACGCAGTATTTT. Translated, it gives CASSLSGRGGTDTQYF.

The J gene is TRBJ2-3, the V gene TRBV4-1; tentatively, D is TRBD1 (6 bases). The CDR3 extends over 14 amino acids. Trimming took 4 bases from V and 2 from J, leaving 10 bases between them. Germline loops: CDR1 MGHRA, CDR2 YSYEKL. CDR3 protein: CASSLDRPTDTQYF. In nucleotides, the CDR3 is TGCGCCAGCAGCCTCGACAGGCCCACAGATACGCAGTATTTT.